The present entry profiles one TCR beta chain with its context. Authors' data handling: Quantification of nucleated cells was approximated via reference gene primer amplification. Libraries were prepared by immunoSEQ multiplex PCR; TCRdb keeps only in-frame clonotypes and omits some of them. Clone size and the V and J calls come from that table; the DNA yielded D and trimming. The table shows approximately 200,000 clones, with about 91% occurring only once. These data originate in a study of blood T cell repertoires in COVID-19. Across the whole study: Sites in the United States, Italy and Spain provided acute and convalescent COVID-19 samples. In each case, the material was cDNA or gDNA derived from T cells, B-cell-depleted T cells, or PBMCs.

The sample comprised peripheral blood. This receptor was identified in a young woman with acute or convalescent COVID-19.

As DNA, the CDR3 is TGTGCCAGCAGCCAGAGGGGGGGTGCGTCGGAGAAAGCTTTCTTT. Translating it yields CASSQRGGASEKAFF. The rearrangement joins TRBV3-1 (or the pseudogene TRBV3-2) to TRBJ1-1; D might be TRBD1 (6 bases). CDR3 length: 15 residues. V lost 3 bases and J 9 bases, leaving 20 bases between the germline ends. The V gene's germline CDR1 is LGHDT and CDR2 YNNKEL (reference sequence).